The text below deals with one T cell receptor beta chain. No antigen is known for it. While the first cohort had 600 to 800 subjects, the donors belonged to the separate validation cohort of over a hundred subjects. This entry comes from a study of cytomegalovirus exposure and HLA in healthy donors. Overall study results and limits: Using the classifier, cytomegalovirus status was reportedly diagnosed with high specificity and sensitivity. Generally TCR sequences proved uncommon, though certain public TCRs appeared in numerous donors. Overall, approximately 150 TCR beta chains were annotated as cytomegalovirus-associated.

Germline V gene lookup returns CDR1 SNHLY and CDR2 FYNNEI. This CDR3 has 15 amino acids. V dropped 6 bases and J dropped 2 bases, with 16 bases sitting between them. Here immunoSEQ multiplex PCR was the method, and the copy in TCRdb shows in-frame clones only, minus some. The sample yields 90,000 to 100,000 clones, approximately 88% seen once. Sequencing was done on a sample of PBMCs. The sequence was obtained from a woman in her thirties in good health and CMV-seronegative. V gene TRBV2 combines with J gene TRBJ2-5; weak D call: TRBD1 (7 bases). The chain's CDR3 is CASSRVTGTQETQYF. DNA for the CDR3: TGTGCCAGCAGCAGGGTGACAGGGACTCAAGAGACCCAGTACTTC.